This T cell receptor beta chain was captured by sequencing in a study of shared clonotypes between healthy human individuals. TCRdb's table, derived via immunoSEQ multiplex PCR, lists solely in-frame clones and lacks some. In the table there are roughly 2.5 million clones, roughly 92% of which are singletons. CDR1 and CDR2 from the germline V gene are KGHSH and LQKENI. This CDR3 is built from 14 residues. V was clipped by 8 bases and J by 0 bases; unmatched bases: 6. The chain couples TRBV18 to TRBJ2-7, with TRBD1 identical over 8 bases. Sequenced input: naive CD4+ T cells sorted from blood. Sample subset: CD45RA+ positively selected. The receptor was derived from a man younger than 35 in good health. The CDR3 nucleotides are TGTGCCAGCCGGGACAGGCGAAGCTCCTACGAGCAGTACTTC. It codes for CASRDRRSSYEQYF.